This TCR beta chain came from a study of shared clonotypes between healthy human individuals. Overall study findings and caveats: Naive subsets generally had larger estimated richness than memory subsets.

Per germline, CDR1 SGHVS and CDR2 FNYEAQ. This CDR3 region has 16 residues. V lost 5 bases, J lost 0 bases, and 14 bases lay in between. Assay: immunoSEQ multiplex PCR; the TCRdb copy retains only in-frame clones and omits some. The table includes more than 2,000,000 clones, 90% to 95% detected once. To note about this clone: The antigen is not known.

The rearrangement links TRBV7-6 to TRBJ2-1; D not resolved. The specimen sequenced was naive CD4+ T cells from PBMCs. The subset was: CD45RA+ positively selected. The TCR was taken from a man between 18 and 29 years old in good health. Some clones in this sample may be carry-over from other donors' samples. The CDR3, as DNA: TGTGCCAGCAGCCCCCCCGGACCGAACTCCTACAATGAGCAGTTCTTC. Its protein product is CASSPPGPNSYNEQFF.